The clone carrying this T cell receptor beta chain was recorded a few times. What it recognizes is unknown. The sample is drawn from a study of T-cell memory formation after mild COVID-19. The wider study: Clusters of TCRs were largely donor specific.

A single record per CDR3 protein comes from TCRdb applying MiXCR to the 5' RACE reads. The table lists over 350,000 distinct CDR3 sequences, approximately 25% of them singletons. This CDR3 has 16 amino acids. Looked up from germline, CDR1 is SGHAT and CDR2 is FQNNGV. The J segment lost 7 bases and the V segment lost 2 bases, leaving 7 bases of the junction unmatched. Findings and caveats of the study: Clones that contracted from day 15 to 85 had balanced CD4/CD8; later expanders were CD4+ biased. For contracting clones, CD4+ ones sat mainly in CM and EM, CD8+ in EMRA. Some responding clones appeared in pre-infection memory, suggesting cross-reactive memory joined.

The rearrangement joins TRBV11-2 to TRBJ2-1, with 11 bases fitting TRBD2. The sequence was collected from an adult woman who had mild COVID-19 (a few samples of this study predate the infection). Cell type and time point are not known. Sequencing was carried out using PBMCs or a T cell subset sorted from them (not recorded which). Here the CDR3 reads CASSLWSLAGGNEQFF. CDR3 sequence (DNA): TGTGCCAGCAGCTTATGGTCGCTAGCGGGAGGAAATGAGCAGTTCTTC.